This T cell receptor beta chain was profiled in a study of regulatory T cells in long-lasting Graves disease. CDR3-region Arm-PCR and iRepertoire HTBI primers produced the TCR beta libraries. TCRdb used MiXCR to reprocess the multiplex PCR reads, holding one entry per CDR3 protein. The sample contains around 420,000 distinct CDR3 sequences, roughly a sixth of which appear only once. As for time point: newly diagnosed GD, antithyroid drugs for less than 3 months. Preparation of the TCR library used RNA extracted from PBMCs. Recruitment took place at an endocrinology department in Xi'an, China. Germline CDR1 MNHEY, CDR2 SMNVEV (reference sequence). The CDR3 length is 14 residues. V lost 1 base and J lost 5, with 12 bases in between. Study-wide points: Persistent disease was characterized by preferential usage of TRBV28, TRBJ1-2 and TRBJ2-5.

A note on this clonotype: As yet, its antigen is unknown.

This sequence joins TRBV27 and TRBJ2-7, with D possibly matching TRBD1 (5 bases). This specimen consisted of peripheral blood mononuclear cells (PBMCs), obtained at new diagnosis, from a patient treated with antithyroid drugs. This sequence originates from a female donor with Graves disease. The CDR3 loop is CASSLYGGANEQYF. The CDR3 bases are TGTGCCAGCAGTTTATACGGTGGGGCCAACGAGCAGTACTTC.